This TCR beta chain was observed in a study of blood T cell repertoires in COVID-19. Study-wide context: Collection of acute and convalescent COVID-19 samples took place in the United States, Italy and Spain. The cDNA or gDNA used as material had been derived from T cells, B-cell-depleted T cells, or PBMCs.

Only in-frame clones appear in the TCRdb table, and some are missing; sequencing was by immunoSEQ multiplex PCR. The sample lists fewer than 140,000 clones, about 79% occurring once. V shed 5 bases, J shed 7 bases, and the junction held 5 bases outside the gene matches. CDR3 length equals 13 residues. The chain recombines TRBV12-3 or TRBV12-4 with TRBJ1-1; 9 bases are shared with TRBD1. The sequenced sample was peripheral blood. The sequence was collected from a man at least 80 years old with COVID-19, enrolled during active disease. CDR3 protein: CASSRDRVIEAFF. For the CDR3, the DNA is TGTGCCAGCAGTCGGGACAGGGTGATTGAAGCTTTCTTT.